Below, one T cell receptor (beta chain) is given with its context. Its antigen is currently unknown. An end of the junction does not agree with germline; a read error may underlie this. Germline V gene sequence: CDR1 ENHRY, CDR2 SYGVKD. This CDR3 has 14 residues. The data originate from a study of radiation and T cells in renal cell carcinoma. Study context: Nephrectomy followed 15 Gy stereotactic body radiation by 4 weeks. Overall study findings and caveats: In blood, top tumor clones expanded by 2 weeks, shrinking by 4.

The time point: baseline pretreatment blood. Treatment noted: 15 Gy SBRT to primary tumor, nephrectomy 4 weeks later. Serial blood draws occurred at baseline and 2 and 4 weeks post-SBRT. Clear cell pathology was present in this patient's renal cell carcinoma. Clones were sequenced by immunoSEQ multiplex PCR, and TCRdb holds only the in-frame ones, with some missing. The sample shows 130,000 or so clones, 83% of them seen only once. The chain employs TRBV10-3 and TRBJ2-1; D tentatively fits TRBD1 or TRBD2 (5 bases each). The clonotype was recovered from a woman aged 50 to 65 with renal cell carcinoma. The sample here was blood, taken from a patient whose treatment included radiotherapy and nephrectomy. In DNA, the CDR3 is TGTGCCATCAATGAGGGCAGGGATTACAATGAGCAGTTCTTC. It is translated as CAINEGRDYNEQFF.